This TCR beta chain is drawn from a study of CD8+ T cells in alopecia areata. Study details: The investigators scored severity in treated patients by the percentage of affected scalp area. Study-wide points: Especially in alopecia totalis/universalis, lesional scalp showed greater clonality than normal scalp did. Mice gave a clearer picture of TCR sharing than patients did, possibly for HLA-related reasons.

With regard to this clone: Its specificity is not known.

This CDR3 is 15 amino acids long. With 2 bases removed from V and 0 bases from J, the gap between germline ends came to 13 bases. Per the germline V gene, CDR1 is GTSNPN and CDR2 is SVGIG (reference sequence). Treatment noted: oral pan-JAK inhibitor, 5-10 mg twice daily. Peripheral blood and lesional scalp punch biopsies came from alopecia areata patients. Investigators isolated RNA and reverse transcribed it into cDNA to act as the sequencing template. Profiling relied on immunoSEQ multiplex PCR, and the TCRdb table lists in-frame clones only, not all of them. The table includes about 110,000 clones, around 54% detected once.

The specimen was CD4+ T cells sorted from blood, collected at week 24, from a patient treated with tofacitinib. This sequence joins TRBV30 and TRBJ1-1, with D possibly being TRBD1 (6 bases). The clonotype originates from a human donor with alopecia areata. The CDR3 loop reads CAWSRVDRLNTEAFF. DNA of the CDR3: TGTGCCTGGAGTCGCGTCGACAGGCTGAACACTGAAGCTTTCTTT.